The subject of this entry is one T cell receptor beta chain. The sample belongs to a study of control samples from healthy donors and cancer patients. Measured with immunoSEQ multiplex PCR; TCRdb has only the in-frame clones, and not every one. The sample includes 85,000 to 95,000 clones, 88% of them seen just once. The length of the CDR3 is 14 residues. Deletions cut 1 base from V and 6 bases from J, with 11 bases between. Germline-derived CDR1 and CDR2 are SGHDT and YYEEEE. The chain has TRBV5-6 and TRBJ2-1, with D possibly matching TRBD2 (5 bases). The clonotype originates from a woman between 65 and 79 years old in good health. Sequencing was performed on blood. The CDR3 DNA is TGTGCCAGCAGCTTGAAGGGCCGGGGCAATGAGCAGTTCTTC. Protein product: CASSLKGRGNEQFF.